This TCR beta chain comes out of a study of cytomegalovirus exposure and HLA in healthy donors. Study at large: The approximately 110 validation repertoires, a later analysis reported, used the same platform as the 650 to 800 repertoires from the first cohort.

About this clone itself: Its antigen remains unidentified.

Study observations and caveats: Reports credit the classifier with highly specific, highly sensitive diagnosis of cytomegalovirus status. Rare TCR sequences dominated, though some public TCRs recurred in many donors. In the 120 validation repertoires, a later analysis found that first-cohort TCR clusters tended to co-occur.

Assay used: immunoSEQ multiplex PCR; TCRdb lists only in-frame clones, some missing. The data show almost 200,000 clones, about 81% seen once. This CDR3 contains 14 residues. Trimming took 9 bases from V and 0 from J; bases not matched to a gene: 5. Germline CDR1 is LNHDA and CDR2 is SQIVND (reference sequence). This sequence originates from a woman between 25 and 40 years old in good health and CMV-seronegative. Sequencing input: PBMCs. The chain links TRBV19 to TRBJ1-5; 7 nucleotides match TRBD1. CDR3 DNA: TGTGCCAGCGCGGGACAGTATAGCAATCAGCCCCAGCATTTT. As protein: CASAGQYSNQPQHF.